This T cell receptor beta chain was sequenced in a study of CD8 T cells in ankylosing spondylitis. This clonotype was counted many times. TCRdb reanalysed the 5' RACE reads using MiXCR and keeps one entry per CDR3 protein. The profile shows roughly 39,000 distinct CDR3 sequences, around 2.9% of them singletons. The sequencing sample was made of blood, either unsorted or a sorted T cell fraction (not recorded which). This clonotype was obtained from a male donor with ankylosing spondylitis or in good health (not recorded which).

The CDR3 loop reads CSARDLAEGDYEQYF. The CDR3 nucleotides read TGCAGTGCTAGAGATTTAGCGGAGGGGGATTACGAGCAGTACTTC. The chain is built from TRBV20-1 and TRBJ2-7; either TRBD1 or TRBD2 may fit D (6 bases each). The germline V and J ends were trimmed by 0 bases and 4 bases, with 16 bases remaining between them. The CDR3 has 15 amino acids. Germline V lookup: CDR1 DFQATT, CDR2 SNEGSKA (reference sequence).